Below, 13 T cell receptor beta chains from the same sample are listed, as sequenced in a study of CD8 T cells in ankylosing spondylitis. Notes on the study in general: A TCR beta motif of 7 or 8 highly homologous variants appeared characteristic of ankylosing spondylitis blood.

From the 5' RACE reads, TCRdb called clonotypes with MiXCR, one entry per CDR3 protein. Of fewer than 500,000 distinct CDR3 sequences detected, around 24% appear once; the ten largest clones hold 16%. For these TCRs, the target antigens are not known. The material sequenced was blood, either unsorted or a sorted T cell fraction (not recorded which). The origin of the receptors is a male donor with ankylosing spondylitis.

This clonotype occurred a few times. This sequence joins TRBV6-1 and TRBJ1-2; the match to TRBD1 covers 8 bases. Unmatched junction bases numbered 6, after V lost 5 bases and J lost 4 bases. Germline V CDR1 and CDR2: MNHNS, SASEGT. The CDR3 extends over 14 amino acids. The CDR3 DNA reads as TGTGCCAGCAGTCGAGGACAGGGCGTCTATGGCTACACCTTC. This gives the protein CASSRGQGVYGYTF.

This clonotype was recorded a few times. The rearrangement joins TRBV5-5 to TRBJ2-1; D tentatively fits TRBD1 or TRBD2 (5 bases each). In germline, CDR1 is SGHKS, CDR2 YYEKEE (reference sequence). With 4 bases removed from V and 9 bases from J, the gap between germline ends came to 23 bases. This CDR3 spans 16 amino acids. DNA of the CDR3: TGTGCCAGCAGCGTGAGGGGCCAGGGCGTCACCGGTGAGCAGTTCTTC. Translating it yields CASSVRGQGVTGEQFF. The whole variable domain, remainder taken from reference TRBV5-5 and TRBJ2-1, is DAGVTQSPTHLIKTRGQQVTLRCSPISGHKSVSWYQQVLGQGPQFIFQYYEKEERGRGNFPDRFSARQFPNYSSELNVNALLLGDSALYLCASSVRGQGVTGEQFFGPGTRLTVL.

This clonotype turned up a few times. The chain combines TRBV5-1 with TRBJ2-3; no reliable D call. Trimming cost V 1 base and J 2 bases, with 14 bases left between them. The CDR3 length is 16 residues. The germline CDR1 and CDR2 sequences are SGHRS and YFSETQ. CDR3 DNA sequence: TGCGCCAGCAGCTTGTCAAACCGACTCGACACAGATACGCAGTATTTT. It specifies CASSLSNRLDTDTQYF.

The chain has TRBV5-4 and TRBJ2-2; 9 nucleotides align to TRBD1. CDR1 SGHNT and CDR2 YYREEE come from the germline V gene (reference sequence). The trim removed 1 base at V and 5 bases at J, leaving 9 bases unmatched. The CDR3 sequence is 17 residues long. For the CDR3, the DNA is TGTGCCAGCAGCTTGCCTCCGGGACAGGGCTGGACCGGGGAGCTGTTTTTT. Translating it yields CASSLPPGQGWTGELFF.

The chain carries TRBV11-2 and TRBJ1-2; 7 bases agree with TRBD1. The CDR3 length is 15 residues. Per germline, CDR1 SGHAT and CDR2 FQNNGV. J gave up 0 bases and V 0 bases, and 1 base lay outside the gene matches. CDR3 DNA sequence: TGTGCCAGCAGCTTAGAGACAGGGACTAACTATGGCTACACCTTC. Its protein product is CASSLETGTNYGYTF.

The table lists this clonotype with a few counts. The rearrangement joins TRBV5-1 to TRBJ1-3, with D unclear. Germline CDR1 SGHRS, CDR2 YFSETQ. V was shortened by 0 bases and J by 8 bases, with 3 bases between the two germline ends. This CDR3 comprises 11 residues. The CDR3 reads CASSLGDTIYF. The CDR3 DNA is TGCGCCAGCAGCTTGGGTGACACCATATATTTT.

This clonotype has just a few counts. This CDR3 reads CASSRDRATYEQYF. CDR3 nucleotide sequence: TGCGCCAGCAGCCGGGACAGGGCAACCTACGAGCAGTACTTC. This chain joins TRBV5-1 and TRBJ2-7; 9 bases line up with TRBD1. Losses at the gene ends were 4 bases for V and 2 bases for J; bases not matched to a gene: 4. CDR1 and CDR2 from the germline V gene are SGHRS and YFSETQ. The CDR3 is made up of 14 amino acids.

CDR3: CASSPTGVRNTIYF. CDR3 nucleotides: TGTGCCAGCAGTCCGACAGGGGTTCGAAACACCATATATTTT. The rearrangement uses TRBV28 and TRBJ1-3, with 8 bases that match TRBD1. V lost 5 bases to trimming and J lost 5 bases; unmatched junction nucleotides: 5. The CDR3 has 14 residues. CDR1 and CDR2 (germline): MDHEN, SYDVKM.

J is TRBJ1-5 and V is TRBV10-3, with TRBD1 matching over 8 bases. Losses at the gene ends were 6 bases for V and 0 bases for J; bases not matched to a gene: 7. Germline V lookup: CDR1 ENHRY, CDR2 SYGVKD. The CDR3 sequence is 16 residues long. The DNA of the CDR3 is TGTGCCATCAGACCAGACAGGGGAGGTAGCAATCAGCCCCAGCATTTT. Its translation: CAIRPDRGGSNQPQHF.

This clonotype was counted between two and nine times. This chain uses TRBV4-1 with TRBJ1-5; D not certain. From germline, CDR1 is MGHRA and CDR2 YSYEKL. This CDR3 has 13 residues. The ends were cut back, 1 base at V and 4 bases at J, with 5 bases in the middle. The CDR3 bases are TGCGCCAGCAGCCAAGTTAGAAATCAGCCCCAGCATTTT. This codes for CASSQVRNQPQHF.

This rearrangement joins TRBV6-1 to TRBJ1-4; no clear D. From germline, CDR1 is MNHNS and CDR2 SASEGT. This CDR3 region has 14 residues. Trimming left V 6 bases short and J 0 bases short, with 8 bases between. CDR3 protein: CASSRLSTNEKLFF. CDR3 nucleotides: TGTGCCAGCAGCAGACTGTCAACTAATGAAAAACTGTTTTTT.

This clonotype was recorded a few times. The gene calls are TRBV7-2 and TRBJ2-7; D is ambiguous. Germline-derived CDR1 and CDR2 are SGHTA and FQGNSA. Between the trimmed V and J ends, which lost 2 bases and 0 bases, there was a span of 11 bases. The length of the CDR3 is 15 residues. The chain's CDR3 is CASSLRGVSSYEQYF. The DNA of the CDR3 is TGTGCCAGCAGCTTACGTGGGGTGAGCTCCTACGAGCAGTACTTC.

The chain carries TRBV3-1 and TRBJ2-7; D not resolved. Trimming took 2 bases from V and 3 from J, leaving 5 bases between them. This CDR3 has 12 amino acids. The germline CDR1 and CDR2 sequences are LGHDT and YNNKEL (reference sequence). CDR3 bases: TGTGCCAGCAGCCAATTCGACTACGAGCAGTACTTC. Encoded protein: CASSQFDYEQYF.